These 26 T cell receptor beta chains came from one sample sequenced in a study of T cell repertoires in cytomegalovirus infection. TCRdb analysed the reads with MiXCR anew, one entry per CDR3 protein. The table lists approximately 500,000 distinct CDR3 sequences, about 15% of them singletons. Sequencing used CD8+ T cells from PBMCs. These receptors were taken from a human donor in good health (CMV status not recorded). Some clones in this sample may be carry-over from other donors' samples.

This clonotype was recorded at least ten times. J is TRBJ1-2 and V is TRBV7-9, with TRBD1 as a possible D gene (6 bases). The germline V gene has CDR1 SEHNR and CDR2 FQNEAQ (reference sequence). The CDR3 has 15 residues. V lost 4 bases and J 8 bases, leaving 20 bases between the germline ends. For the CDR3, the DNA is TGTGCCAGCAGCTCCCGGGACAAGCCCCGGGAGGGCTACACCTTC. Amino acid sequence: CASSSRDKPREGYTF.

This clonotype was recorded a few times. The rearrangement links TRBV19 to TRBJ2-2, with TRBD1 matching over 10 bases. The CDR3 has 17 residues. Germline CDR1 and CDR2: LNHDA and SQIVND (reference sequence). V lost 5 bases, J lost 7 bases, and 13 bases stayed unmatched. The CDR3 DNA is TGTGCCAGTAGTGTCCGGGACAGGGGCCCCCAAGGCGGGGAGCTGTTTTTT. It is translated as CASSVRDRGPQGGELFF.

There are a few counts of this clonotype. CDR3 sequence (DNA): TGTGCCAGCAGCCCCCGGACTAGCGGGATGGGCGGGGAGCTGTTTTTT. It yields the protein CASSPRTSGMGGELFF. The V gene is TRBV9, the J gene TRBJ2-2; 12 bases fit TRBD2. The CDR3 length is 16 residues. J was trimmed by 7 bases and V by 4 bases; bases with no gene match: 8. CDR1 and CDR2 (germline): SGDLS, YYNGEE. The full variable domain, completed using reference TRBV9 and TRBJ2-2, is DSGVTQTPKHLITATGQRVTLRCSPRSGDLSVYWYQQSLDQGLQFLIQYYNGEERAKGNILERFSAQQFPDLHSELNLSSLELGDSALYFCASSPRTSGMGGELFFGEGSRLTVL.

This clonotype has ten or more counts. The chain uses TRBV19 and TRBJ2-3, with 13 bases that match TRBD2. Germline values: CDR1 LNHDA, CDR2 SQIVND (reference sequence). Trimming removed 7 bases from V and 0 bases from J; junction bases left unmatched: 7. The CDR3 is 17 amino acids. This CDR3 is CASMALAGGLSTDTQYF. CDR3 nucleotides: TGTGCCAGTATGGCACTAGCGGGGGGGCTGAGCACAGATACGCAGTATTTT.

A few counts support this clonotype. The J gene is TRBJ2-5, the V gene TRBV13; 8 bases agree with TRBD1. The CDR3 covers 15 residues. Trimming removed 3 bases from V and 0 bases from J; junction bases left unmatched: 3. Germline V lookup: CDR1 PRHDT, CDR2 FYEKMQ (reference sequence). CDR3 sequence (DNA): TGTGCCAGCAGCTTCAGGGGGCGACACCAAGAGACCCAGTACTTC. Residues: CASSFRGRHQETQYF.

J is TRBJ2-3 and V is TRBV9, with 10 positions matching TRBD2. The CDR3 extends over 15 amino acids. The germline V gene has CDR1 SGDLS and CDR2 YYNGEE. The V gene end was trimmed by 4 bases and the J gene end by 4 bases; junction bases not matched to a gene: 6. CDR3 DNA sequence: TGTGCCAGCAGCTTAGCGGGAGGATCCTCAGATACGCAGTATTTT. Its protein product is CASSLAGGSSDTQYF. The full variable domain, its missing parts supplied by reference TRBV9 and TRBJ2-3, is DSGVTQTPKHLITATGQRVTLRCSPRSGDLSVYWYQQSLDQGLQFLIQYYNGEERAKGNILERFSAQQFPDLHSELNLSSLELGDSALYFCASSLAGGSSDTQYFGPGTRLTVL.

This clonotype was detected ten times or more. The gene calls are TRBV10-3 and TRBJ1-1; no clear D. This CDR3 has 13 amino acids. Germline V CDR1 and CDR2: ENHRY, SYGVKD. Trimming shortened V by 3 bases and J by 0 bases, and 5 bases separated the two germline ends. The CDR3: CAISDNMNTEAFF. DNA of the CDR3: TGTGCCATCAGTGACAACATGAACACTGAAGCTTTCTTT.

This clonotype showed up many times. This sequence joins TRBV10-3 and TRBJ2-5, with 7 bases matching TRBD2. Trimming cost V 3 bases and J 3 bases; bases outside gene matches: 13. Germline loops: CDR1 ENHRY, CDR2 SYGVKD. CDR3 length: 17 residues. The CDR3 DNA reads as TGTGCCATCAGTGATAGTAGTGTGGCGGGAGCAGAAGAGACCCAGTACTTC. As protein: CAISDSSVAGAEETQYF.

This clonotype was observed many times. This chain connects TRBV6-5 to TRBJ1-1; D is unclear. This CDR3 has 16 residues. Trimming pared 0 bases from V and 0 bases from J, leaving 11 bases between. The germline V gene has CDR1 MNHEY and CDR2 SVGAGI. For the CDR3, the DNA is TGTGCCAGCAGTTACTCTGCCCTGCTGTTGAACACTGAAGCTTTCTTT. Translating gives CASSYSALLLNTEAFF.

This clonotype came up many times. Written as DNA, the CDR3 is TGTGCCAGCAGTGTGGACAGGGAAGGTTTGTCTTATAGCAATCAGCCCCAGCATTTT. Translation: CASSVDREGLSYSNQPQHF. This chain joins TRBV28 and TRBJ1-5, with TRBD1 matching 8 bases. Germline CDR1 reads MDHEN; CDR2 reads SYDVKM. Trimming took 5 bases from V and 0 from J; bases not matched to a gene: 15. The CDR3 length is 19 residues.

This clonotype was detected ten times or more. This chain uses TRBV7-9 with TRBJ1-4, with TRBD1 matching over 8 bases. V lost 5 bases, J lost 7 bases, and 6 bases stayed unmatched. The germline V gene encodes CDR1 SEHNR and CDR2 FQNEAQ (reference sequence). This CDR3 is 14 amino acids long. The CDR3 loop reads CASSRGQGGEKLFF. Written as DNA, the CDR3 is TGTGCCAGCAGCCGAGGACAGGGAGGTGAAAAACTGTTTTTT.

V gene TRBV4-2 combines with J gene TRBJ2-2, with a possible D match to TRBD2 (6 bases). The germline V gene encodes CDR1 LGHNA and CDR2 YNFKEQ. The CDR3 loop spans 13 amino acids. The V and J ends lost 2 bases and 6 bases respectively, with 7 bases between them. The CDR3 region is CASSQTGAGELFF. Here the CDR3 DNA reads TGTGCCAGCAGCCAAACGGGAGCCGGGGAGCTGTTTTTT.

This clonotype was detected a few times. The chain links TRBV27 to TRBJ2-1; possible D gene TRBD2, 6 bases. Deletions cut 6 bases from V and 9 bases from J, with 24 bases between. The CDR3 sequence is 16 residues long. Germline-derived CDR1 and CDR2 are MNHEY and SMNVEV (reference sequence). The CDR3 region has the DNA TGTGCCAGCAGCCCTTTTAGCGGAGATACCCTCTTTGAGCAGTTCTTC. Amino acid sequence: CASSPFSGDTLFEQFF.

As concerns this clonotype: The CDR3 does not end in the conserved phenylalanine or tryptophan, so this is likely a read error. No DNA is shown, since the ends of the CDR3 on it are uncertain; the CDR3 is the one TCRdb lists. The rearrangement links TRBV7-6 to TRBJ2-1; TRBD1, the table's D call, lacks a check against the DNA. Germline V lookup: CDR1 SGHVS, CDR2 FNYEAQ. Termini included, the CDR3 measures 15 amino acids. This chain's CDR3 is CASSPRGGSINEQLL.

In this sample, this clonotype turned up many times. The rearrangement uses TRBV2 and TRBJ2-3, with 7 bases lining up with TRBD1. CDR3 length: 16 amino acids. J gave up 0 bases and V 5 bases, and 8 bases lay outside the gene matches. In germline, CDR1 is SNHLY, CDR2 FYNNEI. CDR3 protein: CASSSEDRSSTDTQYF. In nucleotides, the CDR3 is TGTGCCAGCAGTAGCGAGGACAGGTCTAGCACAGATACGCAGTATTTT.

The rearrangement joins TRBV4-2 to TRBJ2-1; 9 bases agree with TRBD2. J lost 6 bases, V lost 1 base, and 7 bases had no gene match. CDR3 size: 16 residues. From germline, CDR1 is LGHNA and CDR2 YNFKEQ. The CDR3 protein is CASSQVRRGGGNEQFF. In DNA form, the CDR3 reads TGTGCCAGCAGCCAAGTTCGGCGGGGGGGCGGCAATGAGCAGTTCTTC.

This clonotype was observed many times. This chain links TRBV7-9 with TRBJ1-1; 9 bases are shared with TRBD1. The CDR3 consists of 13 residues. The J segment lost 5 bases and the V segment lost 4 bases, leaving 2 bases of the junction unmatched. CDR1 is SEHNR and CDR2 is FQNEAQ in the germline V gene (reference sequence). CDR3 DNA: TGTGCCAGCAGCTGGGACAGGGCTACTGAAGCTTTCTTT. As protein: CASSWDRATEAFF.

Notes on this clonotype: One end of the junction varies from germline; a read error may be responsible. The CDR3 loop is CASSLSMKTETQYF. The DNA of the CDR3 is TGTGCAAGCAGTTTATCCATGAAGACAGAGACCCAGTACTTC. The gene calls are TRBV12-3 or TRBV12-4 and TRBJ2-5; D uncertain. This CDR3 has 14 residues.

The rearrangement uses TRBV5-6 and TRBJ1-1, with D perhaps TRBD1 (5 bases). Germline V gives CDR1 SGHDT, CDR2 YYEEEE. The CDR3 consists of 13 residues. V was trimmed by 4 bases and J by 4 bases, leaving 11 bases between them. In DNA form, the CDR3 reads TGTGCCAGCAGCCGCGGGGCTACCACTGAAGCTTTCTTT. Translating it yields CASSRGATTEAFF. Using reference TRBV5-6 and TRBJ1-1 for the parts outside the CDR3, the full variable domain is DAGVTQSPTHLIKTRGQQVTLRCSPKSGHDTVSWYQQALGQGPQFIFQYYEEEERQRGNFPDRFSGHQFPNYSSELNVNALLLGDSALYLCASSRGATTEAFFGQGTRLTVV.

This clonotype was recorded a few times. The V gene is TRBV4-1, the J gene TRBJ2-5, with a possible D match to TRBD2 (6 bases). CDR1 and CDR2 (germline): MGHRA, YSYEKL. The CDR3 runs to 14 residues. V was cut by 0 bases and J by 5 bases, with 10 bases left in between. The CDR3 DNA reads as TGCGCCAGCAGCCAAGAAGGGACTTCGGAGACCCAGTACTTC. Its protein is CASSQEGTSETQYF.

This chain uses TRBV25-1 with TRBJ2-7; perhaps TRBD1 as D (5 bases). V was pared by 7 bases and J by 5 bases, with 27 bases between. The CDR3 is 17 residues long. Germline V gene data show CDR1 as MGHDK and CDR2 as SYGVNS. CDR3 in DNA: TGTGCCAGCACAGGACAACTCCGGCGACAGCCGTACCACGAGCAGTACTTC. Translated: CASTGQLRRQPYHEQYF.

This clonotype has a count of ten or more. The gene calls are TRBV29-1 and TRBJ2-3; no definite D call. V was shortened by 7 bases and J by 5 bases, with 19 bases between the two germline ends. Germline V gene data show CDR1 as SQVTM and CDR2 as ANQGSEA. This CDR3 is built from 14 residues. The DNA for the CDR3 is TGCAGCGACTGGGTTGTAGGAGAGGTAGATACGCAGTATTTT. It specifies CSDWVVGEVDTQYF.

This clonotype came up many times. V is TRBV6-5 and J is TRBJ2-7, with 8 bases fitting TRBD1. The CDR3 consists of 14 residues. Unmatched junction bases numbered 11, after V lost 8 bases and J lost 5 bases. Germline V lookup: CDR1 MNHEY, CDR2 SVGAGI. The CDR3 is CASRKRQGYHEQYF. As DNA, the CDR3 is TGTGCCAGCCGCAAGAGACAGGGGTACCACGAGCAGTACTTC.

This clonotype is a singleton in its sample. The V call is TRBV4-1, the J call TRBJ2-2; D is undetermined. V lost 1 base to trimming and J lost 1 base, with 7 bases between them. The CDR3 is 15 amino acids. Germline-derived CDR1 and CDR2 are MGHRA and YSYEKL. Here the CDR3 DNA reads TGCGCCAGCAGCCAAGGGGTTGGGAACACCGGGGAGCTGTTTTTT. Amino acid sequence: CASSQGVGNTGELFF.

The sample holds many counts of this clonotype. The chain employs TRBV12-3 or TRBV12-4 and TRBJ1-1; TRBD1 matches at 8 bases. CDR3 length: 12 residues. Trimming cost V 10 bases and J 7 bases; bases outside gene matches: 8. The chain's CDR3 is CATEGQDREAFF. CDR3 nucleotide sequence: TGTGCCACCGAGGGACAGGACCGTGAAGCTTTCTTT.

The chain has TRBV10-3 and TRBJ2-1, with D uncertain. The CDR3 contains 16 residues. V was cut by 0 bases and J by 4 bases, with 13 bases left in between. Germline V gene data show CDR1 as ENHRY and CDR2 as SYGVKD. This CDR3 is CAISESVRAHYNEQFF. CDR3 bases: TGTGCCATCAGTGAGTCAGTTCGGGCTCATTACAATGAGCAGTTCTTC.